This TCR beta chain stems from a study of shared clonotypes between healthy human individuals (dated by TCRdb to the early 2020s). Turning to the overall study: Two women and three men aged 18 to 49 years were included in the cohort. For each donor, three plates each were used for CD4 naive and CD4 memory, two plates were used for CD8 naive, and one plate was used for CD8 memory. The study deeply sequenced blood TCR repertoires of 5 or 6 healthy adults to estimate repertoire size and the extent of clonotype sharing between individuals. To increase sequencing depth and limit assay-specific biases, different laboratories used diverse techniques to prepare libraries and sequence TCR repertoires. Each donor's leukapheresis produced roughly between about 0.85 and 10 billion PBMCs.

V has 3 bases trimmed and J has 4 bases trimmed; junction bases matching no gene number 7. Its CDR3 holds 15 amino acids, cysteine through phenylalanine. Of the read, only the CDR3 DNA is kept; its 45 bases are in frame from base 1. The germline V gene sets CDR1 to SGHNT and CDR2 to YENEEA. The donors were healthy, HIV-negative adults who had no recently reported acute infections or vaccinations. Every donor was a Caucasian adult residing in Nashville, Tennessee, USA. Magnetic negative selection was used to enrich CD4+ T cells, after which naive cells were positively selected on CD45RA and the negative fraction became the memory subset. After blood collection by leukapheresis, PBMCs were isolated using Ficoll-Histopaque density gradient centrifugation and then cryopreserved in the vapor phase of liquid nitrogen. Analytical flow cytometry was used to check the purity and quantity of every magnetically sorted T cell population. Each sorted fraction had its genomic DNA isolated and then quantified by UV absorbance on a Nanodrop 2000c.

The paper's findings and limits, for the study overall: About 4.5% of naive CD4, 3.5% of naive CD8, 2% to 2.5% of memory CD4, and 0.35% to 0.4% of memory CD8 clonotypes were shared across four donors. Sampling was restricted to blood, and TCR repertoires in tissues likely differ from the TCR repertoires found in blood. Naive subsets generally had larger estimated clonotype richness than memory subsets did. Incomplete sequencing was indicated by rarefaction of sorted-subset datasets, despite the large sequencing depth. The genetic and exposure-history diversity represented was limited by the small number of donors. Based on pairwise subsampling, the degree of clonotype sharing among donors was expected to be affected by sequencing depth. Compared with non-shared clonotypes, the clonotypes found in all four sorted-subset donors had higher generation probabilities.

Concerning this clone itself: The specificity of this receptor is unknown. No base quality information exists; no much larger clone differs at one position.

TCR CDR3 regions were amplified from genomic DNA by multiplex PCR using the deep immunoSEQ assay. Genomic DNA extracted from each cell subset was distributed evenly over all wells of several immunoSEQ 96-well plates, and each plate served as one replicate. Each replicate PCR for sorted subsets received about 220 ng genomic DNA, equal to about 30,000 T cell genomes. The purified libraries were quantified using a Qubit 3.0 fluorometer, sized with a Bioanalyzer 2100, and then quantified again using the KAPA Library Quantification kit. Every immunoSEQ 96-well plate was sequenced on a separate single-read 150-cycle Illumina NextSeq 550 flow cell. Processing in the source paper ran as follows. Because the immunoSEQ output included only junctional sequences and no quality scores, the filtering could not be the same as the filtering used for full-length reads. Sequences were annotated with PyIR, a Python wrapper for IgBLAST v1.9, and V/J genes and CDR3 were assigned using IMGT germline references. Reads were filtered out if the reads had weak V/J assignments (E-value above 1e-6), no CDR3, stop codons, out-of-frame junctions, or ambiguous translated residues. A V3J clonotype was defined by an identical inferred V gene, J gene, and CDR3 amino acid sequence. Percentage overlap between repertoires was calculated by dividing the number of shared unique clonotypes by the size of the smaller repertoire. Repertoire richness was assessed with RTK rarefaction, the Chao1 estimator, and Recon v2.1 estimates of unobserved clonotypes. OLGA was used to compute generation probabilities for all TCRbeta clonotypes that the gDNA method yielded from a handful of donors. The immuneACCESS repertoire file appears here via TCRdb, limited to in-frame rearrangements. These files lack a portion of the clones; in checked studies, under half of the deficit traces to unresolved V genes, and the cause of the others is not known. For V, J and clone size, that table is used; D and trimming come from the DNA. The sample table shows some 2,000,000 clones, and roughly 95% are seen once. The ten biggest clones cover roughly 0.13% of the sample.

This receptor was identified in a young man in good health. Sequencing was done on a sample of naive CD4+ T cells sorted from blood. What the cell subset or site label conveys for this sample: CD45RA+ positively selected. This sequence uses TRBV11-3 and TRBJ1-2; 8 nucleotides in the junction match TRBD1. The sequenced DNA is TGTGCCAGCAGCTTTGGACAGGGACTGCGCTATGGCTACACCTTC. It codes for CASSFGQGLRYGYTF.